This TCR beta chain was sequenced in a study of T-cell reconstitution after alpha-beta-depleted transplantation in children. Using unique molecular identifiers, the investigators prepared the TCRbeta library. TCRdb processed the PCR reads anew with MiXCR; each CDR3 protein has one entry. Seen here are 300,000 to 400,000 distinct CDR3 sequences, 15% to 20% observed once, and the top ten hold roughly 40%. This clonotype was seen ten or more times. V was pared by 3 bases and J by 6 bases, with 6 bases of the junction left unmatched. The CDR3 covers 15 residues. Germline values: CDR1 SEHNR, CDR2 FQNEAQ (reference sequence).

This chain joins TRBV7-9 and TRBJ2-2; 8 bases map to TRBD2. The TCR sequence derives from a male patient under 10 years old who had a stem cell transplant for acute lymphoblastic leukemia, so the T cells may come from the graft donor. The source material was PBMCs, mostly from graft donor cells, sampled 360 days after TCRalphabeta/CD19-depleted stem cell transplant. CDR3 nucleotide sequence: TGTGCCAGCAGCTTCGGGACTAGTTTCTCCGGGGAGCTGTTTTTT. Protein sequence: CASSFGTSFSGELFF.